This TCR beta chain originates from a study of PD-1 blockade in classical Hodgkin lymphoma. In regard to this clone: Its antigen is as yet unknown.

Overall study findings and caveats: The study reported lower baseline TCR diversity in newly diagnosed patients than in healthy donors. Underlying causes for the observed repertoire differences were not defined, possibly disease activity or prior therapy. Lower baseline TCR diversity marked trial partial responders and progressors. With CD4+ cells, TCR diversity rose significantly by C4D1, but not with CD8+ cells.

Each and every patient relapsed after autologous stem cell transplantation, and patients got differing brentuximab vedotin exposure. Generated by immunoSEQ multiplex PCR, the TCRdb table keeps only in-frame clones and is missing some. The sample lists about 98,000 clones, over 85% occurring once. The TCR comes from a human donor with classical Hodgkin lymphoma. Material: peripheral blood mononuclear cells (PBMCs), obtained at baseline.

Written as DNA, the CDR3 is TGTGCCAGCAGCCATGCGCCTAGCGGGGACTACAATGAGCAGTTCTTC. It encodes CASSHAPSGDYNEQFF. The chain has TRBV4-2 and TRBJ2-1, with 9 bases aligning to TRBD2. The CDR3 is 16 amino acids. V trimming: 3 bases; J trimming: 3 bases; junction bases outside the gene matches: 6. Germline V gene data show CDR1 as LGHNA and CDR2 as YNFKEQ.